Listed below are T cell receptor beta chains from one sample, sequenced in a study of preoperative IRX-2 immunotherapy in early breast cancer. Libraries were prepared by immunoSEQ multiplex PCR; TCRdb keeps only in-frame clonotypes and omits some of them. The sample shows roughly 99,000 clones, about nine tenths of them seen only once. Sequencing used tumor tissue, obtained after IRX-2 immunotherapy. Receptors originate from a human donor with breast cancer. The CDR3 runs from the conserved cysteine through the conserved F or W. Each record gives: clone size, V gene, D gene, J gene, CDR3 DNA, CDR3 protein. D genes are given only for firm matches. Clone size, where shown, is once, few, many, or a class for clones that have expanded.

clone_size: -
v_call: TRBV6-8
d_call: -
j_call: TRBJ1-1
cdr3_nt: TGTGCCATCAGGACCGGGCTTCAGGGAAACACTGAAGCTTTCTTT
cdr3_aa: CAIRTGLQGNTEAFF

clone_size: -
v_call: TRBV19
d_call: TRBD1
j_call: TRBJ2-1
cdr3_nt: TGTGCCAGTAGTATAGCCTCCGCAGGGGGAATACTATACAATGAGCAGTTCTTC
cdr3_aa: CASSIASAGGILYNEQFF

clone_size: -
v_call: TRBV6-8
d_call: -
j_call: TRBJ2-3
cdr3_nt: TGTGCCAGCAGTTACTGGCTGGGGGAGCCCAGCACAGATACGCAGTATTTT
cdr3_aa: CASSYWLGEPSTDTQYF

clone_size: -
v_call: TRBV6-8
d_call: TRBD1
j_call: TRBJ1-4
cdr3_nt: TGTGCCAGCAGTAAAACAGGGGGACGTGAAAAACTGTTTTTT
cdr3_aa: CASSKTGGREKLFF

clone_size: -
v_call: TRBV10-3
d_call: -
j_call: TRBJ1-5
cdr3_nt: TGTGCCATCAGTGAGCAAATCCAGCGGCAGCCCCAGCATTTT
cdr3_aa: CAISEQIQRQPQHF

clone_size: once
v_call: TRBV28
d_call: TRBD1
j_call: TRBJ1-6
cdr3_nt: TGTGCCAGCAGTCCGGACAGGACGCCACCCCTCCACTTT
cdr3_aa: CASSPDRTPPLHF

clone_size: -
v_call: TRBV5-1
d_call: -
j_call: TRBJ2-5
cdr3_nt: TGCGCCAGCAGCTTGGTGACAGCGGAAGAGACCCAGTACTTC
cdr3_aa: CASSLVTAEETQYF

clone_size: -
v_call: TRBV15
d_call: -
j_call: TRBJ2-7
cdr3_nt: TGTGCCACCAGCAGAGGGGGCTTAGAGGGTGGCTACGAGCAGTACTTC
cdr3_aa: CATSRGGLEGGYEQYF

clone_size: -
v_call: TRBV30
d_call: -
j_call: TRBJ1-1
cdr3_nt: TGTGCCTGGAAGCCCATGAACACTGAAGCTTTCTTT
cdr3_aa: CAWKPMNTEAFF

clone_size: -
v_call: TRBV18
d_call: -
j_call: TRBJ2-1
cdr3_nt: TGTGCCAGCTCACCGATGGTACTTGAGCAGTTCTTC
cdr3_aa: CASSPMVLEQFF

clone_size: -
v_call: TRBV19
d_call: -
j_call: TRBJ1-6
cdr3_nt: TGTGCCAGTTCTATACTAACAGGGAAGAACAATTCACCCCTCCACTTT
cdr3_aa: CASSILTGKNNSPLHF

clone_size: -
v_call: TRBV5-1
d_call: -
j_call: TRBJ2-1
cdr3_nt: TGCGCCAGCAGCTTTGGGGGACTGCAATATGAGCAGTTCTTC
cdr3_aa: CASSFGGLQYEQFF

clone_size: -
v_call: TRBV9
d_call: -
j_call: TRBJ1-2
cdr3_nt: TGTGCCAGCAGTACCCAACAGCTCTATGGCTACACCTTC
cdr3_aa: CASSTQQLYGYTF

clone_size: -
v_call: TRBV4-1
d_call: -
j_call: TRBJ1-4
cdr3_nt: TGCGCCAGCAGCCAAGATAGACGGTTTCTTAATGAAAAACTGTTTTTT
cdr3_aa: CASSQDRRFLNEKLFF

clone_size: -
v_call: TRBV14
d_call: -
j_call: TRBJ1-1
cdr3_nt: TGTGCCAGCACCCAGGGCGGCACTGAAGCTTTCTTT
cdr3_aa: CASTQGGTEAFF

clone_size: many
v_call: TRBV14
d_call: -
j_call: TRBJ1-4
cdr3_nt: TGTGCCAGCAGCCGCGCAGGAGGAAATGAAAAACTGTTTTTT
cdr3_aa: CASSRAGGNEKLFF

clone_size: few
v_call: TRBV29-1
d_call: -
j_call: TRBJ1-5
cdr3_nt: TGCAGCGTTGTTTGGGGGGAACGGAGCAATCAGCCCCAGCATTTT
cdr3_aa: CSVVWGERSNQPQHF

clone_size: -
v_call: TRBV28
d_call: -
j_call: TRBJ1-4
cdr3_nt: TGTGCCACCCTATACAGTGTAGATGAAAAACTGTTTTTT
cdr3_aa: CATLYSVDEKLFF

clone_size: -
v_call: TRBV7-7
d_call: TRBD2
j_call: TRBJ2-1
cdr3_nt: TGTGCCAGCAGCTTCGAGCGGGAATTGGGGCAAAATGAGCAGTTCTTC
cdr3_aa: CASSFERELGQNEQFF

clone_size: -
v_call: TRBV10-2
d_call: -
j_call: TRBJ1-6
cdr3_nt: TGCGCCAGCGGGGGAGGGACCGCAAATAATTCACCCCTCCACTTT
cdr3_aa: CASGGGTANNSPLHF

clone_size: -
v_call: TRBV7-2
d_call: -
j_call: TRBJ1-1
cdr3_nt: TGTGCCAGCAGCTTAGCGAGCCGGGGCCGTCTAGACAGACACTACATGAACACTGAAGCTTTCTTT
cdr3_aa: CASSLASRGRLDRHYMNTEAFF

clone_size: -
v_call: TRBV12-5
d_call: -
j_call: TRBJ2-5
cdr3_nt: TGTGCTAGTGGTTTGGCACTCAGCGAGACCCAGTACTTC
cdr3_aa: CASGLALSETQYF

clone_size: -
v_call: TRBV11-1
d_call: -
j_call: TRBJ2-5
cdr3_nt: TGTGCCAGCAGCTTAGGGGGGGCAGGACGCCAGAAGACCCAGTACTTC
cdr3_aa: CASSLGGAGRQKTQYF

clone_size: few
v_call: TRBV18
d_call: -
j_call: TRBJ1-3
cdr3_nt: TGTGCCAGCTCGACGGGTGATGGAAACACCATATATTTT
cdr3_aa: CASSTGDGNTIYF

clone_size: -
v_call: TRBV6-8
d_call: -
j_call: TRBJ1-2
cdr3_nt: TGTGCCAGCAGTTCCCCGTCCTATGGCTACACCTTC
cdr3_aa: CASSSPSYGYTF

clone_size: -
v_call: TRBV14
d_call: -
j_call: TRBJ2-1
cdr3_nt: TGTGCCAGCAGCCAACAAGTCCTTAGGGGTAATGAGCAGTTCTTC
cdr3_aa: CASSQQVLRGNEQFF

clone_size: -
v_call: TRBV30
d_call: -
j_call: TRBJ1-2
cdr3_nt: TGTGCCTGGAGGATAAGGACAGTCGGCTACACCTTC
cdr3_aa: CAWRIRTVGYTF

clone_size: -
v_call: TRBV6-8
d_call: -
j_call: TRBJ1-3
cdr3_nt: TGTGCCATCAGTGGCGGGGCCAGCTCTGGAAACACCATATATTTT
cdr3_aa: CAISGGASSGNTIYF

clone_size: -
v_call: TRBV5-1
d_call: -
j_call: TRBJ2-7
cdr3_nt: TGCGCCAGCAGCTTGGACAGGGCGACCTACGAGCAGTACTTC
cdr3_aa: CASSLDRATYEQYF

clone_size: -
v_call: TRBV5-1
d_call: TRBD1
j_call: TRBJ2-7
cdr3_nt: TGCGCCAGCAGTCCTACCGTGACAGGGTCCTCCGAGCAGTACTTC
cdr3_aa: CASSPTVTGSSEQYF

clone_size: -
v_call: TRBV5-1
d_call: TRBD2
j_call: TRBJ2-5
cdr3_nt: TGCGCCAGCAGCTTGGTTTCTAGCGGGAGGTCCGACGAAGAGACCCAGTACTTC
cdr3_aa: CASSLVSSGRSDEETQYF

clone_size: -
v_call: TRBV11-3
d_call: -
j_call: TRBJ1-3
cdr3_nt: TGTGCCAGCAGCTTAGACCTCCACTCTGGAAACACCATATATTTT
cdr3_aa: CASSLDLHSGNTIYF

clone_size: -
v_call: TRBV30
d_call: -
j_call: TRBJ1-6
cdr3_nt: TGTGCCTGGACCGAGGGGCGGAATTCACCCCTCCACTTT
cdr3_aa: CAWTEGRNSPLHF

clone_size: -
v_call: TRBV30
d_call: -
j_call: TRBJ2-3
cdr3_nt: TGTGCCTGGAGTGTAGGAGCTCGTAGCACAGATACGCAGTATTTT
cdr3_aa: CAWSVGARSTDTQYF

clone_size: -
v_call: TRBV2
d_call: -
j_call: TRBJ1-5
cdr3_nt: TGTGCCAGCAGTGGGGATTCCAATCAGCCCCAGCATTTT
cdr3_aa: CASSGDSNQPQHF

clone_size: -
v_call: TRBV19
d_call: TRBD2
j_call: TRBJ2-1
cdr3_nt: TGTGCCAGTAGTCTTTTCTGGCTAGCGGGAGGGCCTCAGCAGGTCAATGAGCAGTTCTTC
cdr3_aa: CASSLFWLAGGPQQVNEQFF

clone_size: -
v_call: TRBV7-4
d_call: -
j_call: TRBJ2-1
cdr3_nt: TGTGCCAGCAGCTTGAAGACTAGGGACAATGAGCAGTTCTTC
cdr3_aa: CASSLKTRDNEQFF

clone_size: -
v_call: TRBV30
d_call: -
j_call: TRBJ2-6
cdr3_nt: TGTGCCTGGAGCCGCTCAGGGGCCAACGTCCTGACTTTC
cdr3_aa: CAWSRSGANVLTF

clone_size: -
v_call: TRBV28
d_call: TRBD1
j_call: TRBJ1-5
cdr3_nt: TGTGCCAGCACCAAGACAGGGCCCCAGCCCCAGCATTTT
cdr3_aa: CASTKTGPQPQHF

clone_size: -
v_call: TRBV29-1
d_call: -
j_call: TRBJ1-1
cdr3_nt: TGCAGCCTTAAACTGGGGGCCGCTAACACTGAAGCTTTCTTT
cdr3_aa: CSLKLGAANTEAFF

clone_size: -
v_call: TRBV19
d_call: -
j_call: TRBJ1-1
cdr3_nt: TGTGCCAGTACCCTAACGATGAACACTGAAGCTTTCTTT
cdr3_aa: CASTLTMNTEAFF

clone_size: -
v_call: TRBV6-8
d_call: -
j_call: TRBJ1-4
cdr3_nt: TGTGCCAGCAGTTACTCGCAGGCTAATGAAAAACTGTTTTTT
cdr3_aa: CASSYSQANEKLFF

clone_size: -
v_call: TRBV19
d_call: -
j_call: TRBJ2-1
cdr3_nt: TGTGCCAGCTCCGGGGGTAAATACACGTCTTACAATGAGCAGTTCTTC
cdr3_aa: CASSGGKYTSYNEQFF